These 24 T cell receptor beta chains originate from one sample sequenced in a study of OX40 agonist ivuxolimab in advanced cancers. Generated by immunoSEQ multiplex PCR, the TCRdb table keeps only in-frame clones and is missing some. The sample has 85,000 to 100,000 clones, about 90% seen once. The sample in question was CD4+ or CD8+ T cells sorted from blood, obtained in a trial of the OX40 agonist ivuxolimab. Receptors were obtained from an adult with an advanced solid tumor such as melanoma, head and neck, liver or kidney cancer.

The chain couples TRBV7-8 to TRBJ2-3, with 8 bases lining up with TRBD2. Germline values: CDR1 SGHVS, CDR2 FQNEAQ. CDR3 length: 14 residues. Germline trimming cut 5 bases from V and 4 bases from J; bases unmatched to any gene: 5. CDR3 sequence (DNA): TGTGCCAGCAGCCGGGGGGGGACGTCAGATACGCAGTATTTT. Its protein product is CASSRGGTSDTQYF.

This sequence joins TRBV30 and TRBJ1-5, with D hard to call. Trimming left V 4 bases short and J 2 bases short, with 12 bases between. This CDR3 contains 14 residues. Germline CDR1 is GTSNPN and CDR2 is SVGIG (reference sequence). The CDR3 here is CAWTLGMGNQPQHF. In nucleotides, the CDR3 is TGTGCCTGGACTCTCGGGATGGGCAATCAGCCCCAGCATTTT. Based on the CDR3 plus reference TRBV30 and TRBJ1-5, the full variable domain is SQTIHQWPATLVQPVGSPLSLECTVEGTSNPNLYWYRQAAGRGLQLLFYSVGIGQISSEVPQNLSASRPQDRQFILSSKKLLLSDSGFYLCAWTLGMGNQPQHFGDGTRLSIL.

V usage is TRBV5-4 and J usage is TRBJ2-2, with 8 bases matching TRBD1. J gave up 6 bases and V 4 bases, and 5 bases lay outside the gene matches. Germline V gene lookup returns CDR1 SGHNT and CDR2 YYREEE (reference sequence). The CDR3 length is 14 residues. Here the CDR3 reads CASSRPDRAGELFF. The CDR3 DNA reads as TGTGCCAGCAGCCGACCGGACAGGGCCGGGGAGCTGTTTTTT. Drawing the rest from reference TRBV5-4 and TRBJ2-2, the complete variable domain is ETGVTQSPTHLIKTRGQQVTLRCSSQSGHNTVSWYQQALGQGPQFIFQYYREEENGRGNFPPRFSGLQFPNYSSELNVNALELDDSALYLCASSRPDRAGELFFGEGSRLTVL.

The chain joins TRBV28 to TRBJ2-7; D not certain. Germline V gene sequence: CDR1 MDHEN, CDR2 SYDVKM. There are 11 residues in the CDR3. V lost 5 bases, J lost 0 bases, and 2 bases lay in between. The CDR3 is CASSDSYEQYF. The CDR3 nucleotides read TGTGCCAGCAGTGACTCCTACGAGCAGTACTTC.

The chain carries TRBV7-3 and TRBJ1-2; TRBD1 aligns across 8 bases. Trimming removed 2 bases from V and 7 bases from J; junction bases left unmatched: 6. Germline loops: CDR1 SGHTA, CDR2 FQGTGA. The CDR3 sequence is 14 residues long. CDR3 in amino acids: CASSLDGTGRGYTF. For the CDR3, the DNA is TGTGCCAGCAGCTTAGATGGGACAGGCCGTGGCTACACCTTC.

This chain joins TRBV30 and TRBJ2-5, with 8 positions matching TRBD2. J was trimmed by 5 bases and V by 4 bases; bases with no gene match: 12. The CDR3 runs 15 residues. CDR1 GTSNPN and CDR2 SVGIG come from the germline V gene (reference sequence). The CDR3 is CAWTPGGSRAETQYF. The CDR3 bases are TGTGCCTGGACCCCGGGGGGGAGCCGGGCGGAGACCCAGTACTTC. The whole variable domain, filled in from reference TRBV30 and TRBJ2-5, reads SQTIHQWPATLVQPVGSPLSLECTVEGTSNPNLYWYRQAAGRGLQLLFYSVGIGQISSEVPQNLSASRPQDRQFILSSKKLLLSDSGFYLCAWTPGGSRAETQYFGPGTRLLVL.

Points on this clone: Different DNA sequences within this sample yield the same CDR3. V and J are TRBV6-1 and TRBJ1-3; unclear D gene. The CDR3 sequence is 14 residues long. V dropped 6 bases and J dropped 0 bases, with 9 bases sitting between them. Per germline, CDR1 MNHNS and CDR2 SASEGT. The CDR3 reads CASSLGSSGNTIYF. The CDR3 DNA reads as TGTGCCAGCAGCCTGGGGAGCTCTGGAAACACCATATATTTT.

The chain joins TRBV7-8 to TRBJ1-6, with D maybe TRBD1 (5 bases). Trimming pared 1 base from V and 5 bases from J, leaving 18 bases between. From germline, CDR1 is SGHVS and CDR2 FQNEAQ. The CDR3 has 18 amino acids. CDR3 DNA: TGTGCCAGCAGCTTAGACCTATCTGTCGGGGGAGATAATTCACCCCTCCACTTT. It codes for CASSLDLSVGGDNSPLHF.

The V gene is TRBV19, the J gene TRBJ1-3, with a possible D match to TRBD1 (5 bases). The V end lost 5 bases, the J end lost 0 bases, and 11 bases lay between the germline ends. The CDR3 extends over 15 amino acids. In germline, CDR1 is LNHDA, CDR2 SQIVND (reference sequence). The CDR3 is CASSASGGSGNTIYF. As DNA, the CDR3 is TGTGCCAGTAGTGCCTCGGGGGGCTCTGGAAACACCATATATTTT.

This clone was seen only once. The CDR3 sequence: CACPAGVGYTF. CDR3 bases: TGTGCCTGTCCTGCCGGGGTGGGCTACACCTTC. The rearrangement links TRBV30 to TRBJ1-2; D gene unclear. The V end lost 6 bases, the J end lost 8 bases, and 13 bases lay between the germline ends. The CDR3 sequence is 11 residues long. Looked up from germline, CDR1 is GTSNPN and CDR2 is SVGIG (reference sequence).

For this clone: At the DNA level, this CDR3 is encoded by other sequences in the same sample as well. As DNA, the CDR3 is TGTGCCAGCAGCTTAGAGGGTTCCGTCAATCAGCCCCAGCATTTT. Its translation is CASSLEGSVNQPQHF. The chain employs TRBV7-2 and TRBJ1-5; D unresolved. Looked up from germline, CDR1 is SGHTA and CDR2 is FQGNSA. V was trimmed by 1 base and J by 3 bases, leaving 10 bases between them. The CDR3 covers 15 residues. The whole variable domain, remainder taken from reference TRBV7-2 and TRBJ1-5, is GAGVSQSPSNKVTEKGKDVELRCDPISGHTALYWYRQSLGQGLEFLIYFQGNSAPDKSGLPSDRFSAERTGGSVSTLTIQRTQQEDSAVYLCASSLEGSVNQPQHFGDGTRLSIL.

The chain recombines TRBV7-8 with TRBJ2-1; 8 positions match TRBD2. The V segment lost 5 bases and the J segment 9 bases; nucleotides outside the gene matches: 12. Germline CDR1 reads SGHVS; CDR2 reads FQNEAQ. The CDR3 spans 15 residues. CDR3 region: CASSPSGLAGREQFF. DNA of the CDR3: TGTGCCAGCAGCCCCTCGGGTCTAGCGGGCCGTGAGCAGTTCTTC.

DNA of the CDR3: TGTGCCAGCAAAGGGACCATTGGGTCTGGAAACACCATATATTTT. As protein: CASKGTIGSGNTIYF. V and J are TRBV6-1 and TRBJ1-3; D perhaps matches TRBD1 (5 bases). Trimming took 7 bases from V and 1 from J, leaving 14 bases between them. The CDR3 loop spans 15 amino acids. CDR1 is MNHNS and CDR2 is SASEGT in the germline V gene.

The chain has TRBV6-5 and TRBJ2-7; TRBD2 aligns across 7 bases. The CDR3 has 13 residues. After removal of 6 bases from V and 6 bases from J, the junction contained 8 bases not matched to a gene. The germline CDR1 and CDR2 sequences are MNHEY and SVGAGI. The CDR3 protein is CASRSLAAIEQYF. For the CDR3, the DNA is TGTGCCAGCAGATCTCTAGCGGCTATCGAGCAGTACTTC.

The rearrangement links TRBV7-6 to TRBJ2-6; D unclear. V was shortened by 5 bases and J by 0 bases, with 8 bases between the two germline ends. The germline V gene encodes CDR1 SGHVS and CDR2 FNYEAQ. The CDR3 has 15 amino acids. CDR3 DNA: TGTGCCAGCAGCCCAGAATCCTCTGGGGCCAACGTCCTGACTTTC. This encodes CASSPESSGANVLTF.

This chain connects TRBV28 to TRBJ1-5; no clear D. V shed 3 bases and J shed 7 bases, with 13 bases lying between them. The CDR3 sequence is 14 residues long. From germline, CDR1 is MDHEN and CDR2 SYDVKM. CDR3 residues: CASSLISTEQPQHF. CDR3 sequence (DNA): TGTGCCAGCAGTTTGATATCTACGGAGCAGCCCCAGCATTTT.

The CDR3 DNA sequence: TGTGCCAGCAGTGAAGGGGTGACTGAAGCTTTCTTT. It translates to CASSEGVTEAFF. The chain is built from TRBV6-1 and TRBJ1-1; D gene uncertain. This CDR3 comprises 12 residues. V lost 1 base and J lost 5, with 5 bases in between. Germline V gives CDR1 MNHNS, CDR2 SASEGT.

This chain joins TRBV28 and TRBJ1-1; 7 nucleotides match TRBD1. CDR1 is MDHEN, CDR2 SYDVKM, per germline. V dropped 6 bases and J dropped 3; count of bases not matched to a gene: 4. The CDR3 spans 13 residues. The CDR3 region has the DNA TGTGCCAGCAGGACAGGGCTTGACACTGAAGCTTTCTTT. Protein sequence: CASRTGLDTEAFF.

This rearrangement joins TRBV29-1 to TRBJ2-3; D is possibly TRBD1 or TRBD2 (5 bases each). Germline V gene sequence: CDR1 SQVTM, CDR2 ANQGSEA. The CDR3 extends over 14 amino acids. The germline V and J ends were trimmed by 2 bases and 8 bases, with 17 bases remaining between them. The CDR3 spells CSVERGWGGGTQYF. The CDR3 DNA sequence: TGCAGCGTTGAACGGGGTTGGGGCGGCGGTACGCAGTATTTT.

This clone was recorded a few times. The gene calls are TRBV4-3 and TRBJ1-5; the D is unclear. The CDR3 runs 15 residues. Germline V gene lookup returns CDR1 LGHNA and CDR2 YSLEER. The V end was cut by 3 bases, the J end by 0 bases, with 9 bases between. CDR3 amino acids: CASSQDWHSNQPQHF. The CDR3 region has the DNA TGCGCCAGCAGCCAGGATTGGCATAGCAATCAGCCCCAGCATTTT.

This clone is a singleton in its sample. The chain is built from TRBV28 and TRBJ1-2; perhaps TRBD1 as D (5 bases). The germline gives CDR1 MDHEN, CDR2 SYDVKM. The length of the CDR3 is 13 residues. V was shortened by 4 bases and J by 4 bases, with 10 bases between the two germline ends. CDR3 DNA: TGTGCCAGCAGTTCGGGGGGTTCCTATGGCTACACCTTC. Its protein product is CASSSGGSYGYTF.

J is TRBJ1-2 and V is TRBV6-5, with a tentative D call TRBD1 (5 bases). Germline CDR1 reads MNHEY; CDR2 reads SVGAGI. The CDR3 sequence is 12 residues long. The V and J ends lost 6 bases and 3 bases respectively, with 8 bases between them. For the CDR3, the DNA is TGTGCCAGCAGGACAGTGGACTATGGCTACACCTTC. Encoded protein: CASRTVDYGYTF.

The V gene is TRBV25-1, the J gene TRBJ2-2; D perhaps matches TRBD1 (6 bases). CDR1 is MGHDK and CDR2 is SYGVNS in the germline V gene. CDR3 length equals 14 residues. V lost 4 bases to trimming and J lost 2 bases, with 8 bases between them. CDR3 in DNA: TGTGCCAGCAGTGCAGGGGTAAACACCGGGGAGCTGTTTTTT. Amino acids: CASSAGVNTGELFF.

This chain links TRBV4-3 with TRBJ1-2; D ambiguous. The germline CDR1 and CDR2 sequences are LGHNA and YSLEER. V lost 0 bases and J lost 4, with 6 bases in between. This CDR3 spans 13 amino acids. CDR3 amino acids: CASSQEGVYGYTF. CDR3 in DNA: TGCGCCAGCAGCCAAGAAGGCGTCTATGGCTACACCTTC.